This section outlines one TCR beta chain sequence together with its context. Its antigen is as yet unknown. A library of TCRbeta sequences, prepared with unique molecular identifiers, was generated. One entry per CDR3 protein, called by TCRdb with MiXCR from the PCR reads. The profile shows a few hundred thousand distinct CDR3 sequences, 11% of them singletons. The germline CDR1 and CDR2 sequences are MNHEY and SVGEGT. V was clipped by 6 bases and J by 1 base, with 19 bases between them. This CDR3 spans 18 amino acids. These data belong to a study of T-cell reconstitution after alpha-beta-depleted transplantation in children. General study results and limits: Certain patients had high TCRbeta diversity at day 60, and it came from recipient T cells and thymic progenitors that survived. Counts and diversity of T cells one year after transplant came mostly from newly produced T cells. Reported findings indicate that, about two months after transplant, alpha-beta T cells came from several hundred expanded clones, which were derived from non-depleted graft cells.

The specimen was peripheral blood, collected 180 days after TCRalphabeta/CD19-depleted stem cell transplant. V and J are TRBV6-2 or TRBV6-3 and TRBJ2-6, with D unresolved. This sequence was found in a male patient between 2 and 9 years old who had a stem cell transplant for chronic granulomatous disease, so the T cells may come from the graft donor. Here the CDR3 reads CASRTGPLARSGANVLTF. CDR3 nucleotides: TGTGCCAGCAGAACCGGTCCGCTCGCGAGGTCTGGGGCCAACGTCCTGACTTTC.